The T cell receptor beta chain under discussion was sequenced for a study of blood T cells in healthy people across ages. CDR3 length equals 14 residues. V trimming: 4 bases; J trimming: 1 base; junction bases outside the gene matches: 5. From germline, CDR1 is DFQATT and CDR2 SNEGSKA (reference sequence). Together with a sample-barcoded 5' primer, a J-beta primer mix was included in a second PCR lasting roughly 6 to 12 cycles. One entry per CDR3 protein, called by TCRdb with MiXCR from the 5' RACE reads. The sample records around 520,000 distinct CDR3 sequences, about 26% being singletons. This sample was shared with a second study, whose subject was T cells of mothers and their children.

The clonotype was recovered from a boy between 2 and 10 years old in good health. The chain is built from TRBV20-1 and TRBJ2-3; 7 bases fit TRBD2. Sample: blood. CDR3 sequence (DNA): TGCAGTGCTAACGCCCGGGAGGGCACAGATACGCAGTATTTT. It yields the protein CSANAREGTDTQYF.